This passage covers 15 T cell receptor beta chains from one sample sequenced in a study of blood T cell repertoires in COVID-19. Libraries were prepared by immunoSEQ multiplex PCR; TCRdb keeps only in-frame clonotypes and omits some of them. The sample lists around 140,000 clones, approximately 81% occurring once. The sequenced sample was peripheral blood. The source is a woman aged 60 to 75 with active or convalescent COVID-19.

This sequence joins TRBV5-4 and TRBJ2-4, with 9 nucleotides matching TRBD1. V lost 1 base and J lost 7; bases outside the gene matches: 3. Germline V gene sequence: CDR1 SGHNT, CDR2 YYREEE (reference sequence). CDR3 length equals 14 residues. The CDR3 sequence: CASSLKGTGNIQYF. CDR3 nucleotides: TGTGCCAGCAGCTTGAAGGGGACAGGGAACATTCAGTACTTC. Looking up the rest from reference TRBV5-4 and TRBJ2-4 gives the full variable domain: ETGVTQSPTHLIKTRGQQVTLRCSSQSGHNTVSWYQQALGQGPQFIFQYYREEENGRGNFPPRFSGLQFPNYSSELNVNALELDDSALYLCASSLKGTGNIQYFGAGTRLSVL.

V is TRBV11-1 and J is TRBJ2-4; 9 nucleotides line up with TRBD1. J lost 8 bases, V lost 5 bases, and 7 bases had no gene match. The CDR3 covers 14 residues. Germline CDR1 reads SGHAT; CDR2 reads FQDESV (reference sequence). The CDR3 DNA is TGTGCCAGCAGCGGACAGGGGATCGGGGACATTCAGTACTTC. Encoded protein: CASSGQGIGDIQYF.

The chain recombines TRBV7-2 with TRBJ2-2, with 9 positions matching TRBD2. The germline CDR1 and CDR2 sequences are SGHTA and FQGNSA. The CDR3 totals 16 residues. After removal of 1 base from V and 5 bases from J, the junction contained 5 bases not matched to a gene. The CDR3 DNA is TGTGCCAGCAGCTTAGGACTAGCGGAGGCAACCGGGGAGCTGTTTTTT. This codes for CASSLGLAEATGELFF.

This rearrangement joins TRBV2 to TRBJ1-2, with 9 nucleotides matching TRBD1. The CDR3 is 15 amino acids. Germline CDR1 reads SNHLY; CDR2 reads FYNNEI. With V trimmed by 4 bases and J by 4 bases, 7 bases remained unmatched. This CDR3 is CASSVTGGYSYGYTF. The CDR3 region has the DNA TGTGCCAGCAGTGTGACAGGGGGATATTCCTATGGCTACACCTTC.

In this sample, this clone turned up a few times. The chain recombines TRBV14 with TRBJ2-2, with 9 bases that match TRBD1. CDR1 SGHDN and CDR2 FVKESK come from the germline V gene. V was clipped by 4 bases and J by 4 bases; unmatched bases: 1. The CDR3 totals 14 residues. The CDR3 region is CASSRDRVTGELFF. The CDR3, as DNA: TGTGCCAGCAGCCGGGACAGGGTCACCGGGGAGCTGTTTTTT.

This chain uses TRBV7-9 with TRBJ2-7; 11 bases align to TRBD2. V lost 6 bases, J lost 3 bases, and 7 bases stayed unmatched. The CDR3 spans 15 residues. Germline CDR1 reads SEHNR; CDR2 reads FQNEAQ (reference sequence). The DNA of the CDR3 is TGTGCCAGCAGTCCTACTAGCGGGGGCATCTACGAGCAGTACTTC. It specifies CASSPTSGGIYEQYF.

The rearrangement joins TRBV24-1 to TRBJ1-2; 8 bases fit TRBD1. CDR1 is KGHDR and CDR2 is SFDVKD in the germline V gene. The CDR3 is 14 amino acids. V trimming: 4 bases; J trimming: 5 bases; junction bases outside the gene matches: 5. CDR3 region: CATSDHGTGYGYTF. The CDR3 DNA follows: TGTGCCACCAGTGACCACGGGACAGGATATGGCTACACCTTC.

This chain links TRBV2 with TRBJ2-3; tentatively, D is TRBD1 (5 bases). The germline V and J ends were trimmed by 2 bases and 5 bases, with 14 bases remaining between them. CDR1 is SNHLY, CDR2 FYNNEI, per germline. This CDR3 has 15 amino acids. The CDR3: CASSERQGKGDTQYF. The CDR3 DNA sequence: TGTGCCAGCAGTGAAAGGCAGGGAAAGGGAGATACGCAGTATTTT.

The V gene is TRBV7-3, the J gene TRBJ2-7; D gene uncertain. Germline-derived CDR1 and CDR2 are SGHTA and FQGTGA. This CDR3 spans 13 amino acids. Trimming took off 5 bases at V and 3 bases at J, with 11 bases between the two ends. The CDR3 region is CASSPATGYEQYF. CDR3 bases: TGTGCCAGCAGCCCCGCTACGGGCTACGAGCAGTACTTC.

J is TRBJ2-5 and V is TRBV14, with D perhaps TRBD2 (6 bases). The germline V gene encodes CDR1 SGHDN and CDR2 FVKESK. V lost 0 bases, J lost 7 bases, and 9 bases lay in between. The CDR3 has 13 residues. The CDR3 region has the DNA TGTGCCAGCAGCCAAGACAGAGCGGGGACCCAGTACTTC. This sequence encodes CASSQDRAGTQYF.

The chain is built from TRBV19 and TRBJ1-2, with D uncertain. This CDR3 is 16 amino acids long. Trimming removed 4 bases at V and 0 bases at J, with 15 bases between. Germline-derived CDR1 and CDR2 are LNHDA and SQIVND (reference sequence). The CDR3 reads CASSTPGRTANYGYTF. CDR3 nucleotides: TGTGCCAGTAGTACCCCCGGGAGAACCGCTAACTATGGCTACACCTTC.

The rearrangement links TRBV28 to TRBJ1-2, with 10 bases aligning to TRBD1. CDR3 length: 14 amino acids. Germline loops: CDR1 MDHEN, CDR2 SYDVKM. V shed 6 bases, J shed 4 bases, and the junction held 5 bases outside the gene matches. CDR3 sequence (DNA): TGTGCCAGCAGACAGACAGGGGGCCCCTATGGCTACACCTTC. Amino acid sequence: CASRQTGGPYGYTF.

The rearrangement links TRBV11-2 to TRBJ1-3; D is perhaps TRBD1 (6 bases). Trimming cost V 1 base and J 0 bases, with 10 bases left between them. This CDR3 is 16 amino acids long. The V gene's germline CDR1 is SGHAT and CDR2 FQNNGV. The CDR3 sequence: CASSLVGASSGNTIYF. In DNA, the CDR3 is TGTGCCAGCAGCTTAGTGGGGGCCAGCTCTGGAAACACCATATATTTT.

V gene TRBV4-2 combines with J gene TRBJ2-4; no firm D call. The CDR3 length is 14 residues. Looked up from germline, CDR1 is LGHNA and CDR2 is YNFKEQ. Trimming removed 7 bases at V and 0 bases at J, with 10 bases between. CDR3 DNA: TGTGCCAGCACTTCAGGTTTAGCCAAAAACATTCAGTACTTC. Amino acids: CASTSGLAKNIQYF.

This chain links TRBV7-2 with TRBJ2-2, with D possibly TRBD1 on 5 matching bases. V dropped 4 bases and J dropped 4 bases, with 16 bases sitting between them. Germline lookup yields CDR1 SGHTA and CDR2 FQGNSA. CDR3 length: 16 residues. CDR3 sequence: CASSSHGAPGTGELFF. The CDR3, as DNA: TGTGCCAGCAGCTCTCATGGGGCGCCAGGCACCGGGGAGCTGTTTTTT.